This T cell receptor (beta chain) was recorded in a study of blood T cells in healthy people across ages. In the case of this clonotype: Antigen specificity is unknown.

V was pared by 4 bases and J by 7 bases, with 17 bases between. The V gene's germline CDR1 is MDHEN and CDR2 SYDVKM. The CDR3 length is 15 residues. Whole-study results and caveats: The study regarded diversity estimates from one million T cells as underestimates.

Total RNA extracted from each sample amounted to at least 5 micrograms. Then a second PCR, running about 6 to 11 cycles, was carried out with a sample-barcoded 5' primer and a J-beta primer mix. TCRdb re-called the 5' RACE reads with MiXCR, one entry per CDR3 protein. This table holds 1.5 million to 2 million distinct CDR3 sequences, roughly 49% found once. The V and J genes are TRBV28 and TRBJ2-1; TRBD2 might be the D (5 bases). The sample was blood. The receptor's source is a woman in her forties in good health. The CDR3 loop is CASSSRGIRRNEQFF. The CDR3 nucleotides read TGTGCCAGCAGTTCACGGGGAATACGCCGTAATGAGCAGTTCTTC.